Here is one TCR beta chain with its context. Antigen unknown. Profiling relied on immunoSEQ multiplex PCR, and the TCRdb table lists in-frame clones only, not all of them. There are tens of thousands of clones in the sample; more than 75% occur only once, and over 9% lies in the top ten. The ends were cut back, 5 bases at V and 2 bases at J, with 11 bases in the middle. The CDR3 has 14 residues. Germline V gives CDR1 SEHNR, CDR2 FQNEAQ (reference sequence). As to time point: week 35, safety follow-up. In every dose of vaccine, 300 ug of mutant IDH1 20-mer peptide was given alongside topical imiquimod. This sample was included in a study of a mutant IDH1 vaccine in newly diagnosed glioma. Study as a whole: Patients under treatment included approximately 60% males and roughly 40% females and had a mean age of roughly 43 years. Most had both radiotherapy and temozolomide beforehand; others had only one.

This receptor was identified in a woman between 40 and 50 years old with glioma. The sample in question was PBMCs, obtained from a glioma patient whose treatment included an IDH1 peptide vaccine. The V and J genes are TRBV7-9 and TRBJ2-3; D possibly corresponds to TRBD1 (6 bases). The CDR3 DNA reads as TGTGCCAGCAGCCCATGGGGGCTCACAGATACGCAGTATTTT. Its translation is CASSPWGLTDTQYF.